The 25 T cell receptor beta chains below were found in one sample sequenced in a study of blood T cell repertoires in COVID-19. Assay used: immunoSEQ multiplex PCR; TCRdb lists only in-frame clones, some missing. In the table there are roughly 250,000 clones, roughly four fifths of which are singletons. The sample taken for sequencing was peripheral blood. The origin of the receptors is a woman aged 70-85 years with acute or convalescent COVID-19.

The chain joins TRBV11-3 to TRBJ2-7; 9 nucleotides agree with TRBD1. The CDR3 has 15 amino acids. Germline-derived CDR1 and CDR2 are SGHNT and YENEEA. The J segment lost 3 bases and the V segment lost 1 base, leaving 4 bases of the junction unmatched. CDR3 coding DNA: TGTGCCAGCAGCTTAGGGGGACAGGGAGACTACGAGCAGTACTTC. Its translation is CASSLGGQGDYEQYF.

The chain couples TRBV29-1 to TRBJ2-7; D perhaps matches TRBD2 (6 bases). Germline loops: CDR1 SQVTM, CDR2 ANQGSEA. The CDR3 is 13 residues long. V lost 7 bases and J 0 bases, leaving 13 bases between the germline ends. The chain's CDR3 is CSALAGSSYEQYF. The DNA for the CDR3 is TGCAGCGCCTTAGCCGGGAGCTCCTACGAGCAGTACTTC.

V and J are TRBV30 and TRBJ1-1; D remains unclear. Germline-derived CDR1 and CDR2 are GTSNPN and SVGIG (reference sequence). Trimming shortened V by 1 base and J by 10 bases, and 13 bases separated the two germline ends. CDR3 length equals 12 residues. The CDR3 sequence: CAWSGDVPLAFF. DNA for the CDR3: TGTGCCTGGAGTGGAGATGTCCCGTTAGCTTTCTTT.

Only a few counts were recorded for this clone. CDR3 protein: CASKALNGNSPLHF. The CDR3 coding sequence is TGTGCCAGCAAAGCCCTCAACGGGAATTCACCCCTCCACTTT. This chain links TRBV27 with TRBJ1-6; D gene ambiguous. Germline values: CDR1 MNHEY, CDR2 SMNVEV (reference sequence). V was pared by 7 bases and J by 7 bases, with 14 bases between. The CDR3 covers 14 residues.

V is TRBV3-1 (or the pseudogene TRBV3-2) and J is TRBJ2-7; 8 positions agree with TRBD2. The CDR3 has 12 amino acids. V lost 3 bases, J lost 11 bases, and 6 bases stayed unmatched. CDR1 and CDR2 from the germline V gene are LGHDT and YNNKEL (reference sequence). This chain's CDR3 is CASSQAGLVKYF. Here the CDR3 DNA reads TGTGCCAGCAGCCAGGCGGGACTAGTAAAGTACTTC.

This clone was found a few times. The CDR3 loop is CASSTSQGVYAEAFF. CDR3 DNA: TGCGCCAGCAGCACCTCACAGGGAGTTTATGCTGAAGCTTTCTTT. The J gene is TRBJ1-1, the V gene TRBV5-1; possibly TRBD1 for D (6 bases). Trimming left V 4 bases short and J 6 bases short, with 19 bases between. Per germline, CDR1 SGHRS and CDR2 YFSETQ. CDR3 length: 15 amino acids.

CDR3 loop: CASSEYGTGVRSEAFF. The DNA of the CDR3 is TGTGCCAGCAGTGAATACGGGACAGGGGTGCGATCTGAAGCTTTCTTT. The rearrangement joins TRBV25-1 to TRBJ1-1; 10 bases align to TRBD1. Germline CDR1 reads MGHDK; CDR2 reads SYGVNS. V was clipped by 0 bases and J by 6 bases; unmatched bases: 7. The CDR3 has 16 amino acids. Full variable domain (outside the CDR3, taken from reference TRBV25-1 and TRBJ1-1): EADIYQTPRYLVIGTGKKITLECSQTMGHDKMYWYQQDPGMELHLIHYSYGVNSTEKGDLSSESTVSRIRTEHFPLTLESARPSHTSQYLCASSEYGTGVRSEAFFGQGTRLTVV.

The chain has TRBV29-1 and TRBJ2-7; 9 nucleotides align to TRBD1. There are 15 residues in the CDR3. CDR1 is SQVTM, CDR2 ANQGSEA, per germline. After removal of 4 bases from V and 2 bases from J, the junction contained 9 bases not matched to a gene. The CDR3 region is CSVAVLNRGPYEQYF. DNA for the CDR3: TGCAGCGTTGCCGTCCTGAACAGGGGGCCCTACGAGCAGTACTTC.

The V gene is TRBV11-2, the J gene TRBJ1-6; 7 bases fit TRBD1. Per the germline V gene, CDR1 is SGHAT and CDR2 is FQNNGV. Losses at the gene ends were 3 bases for V and 9 bases for J; bases not matched to a gene: 8. CDR3 length: 15 amino acids. CDR3 coding DNA: TGTGCCAGCAGCTTCCAGACAGGGTTGGTTTCACCCCTCCACTTT. This encodes CASSFQTGLVSPLHF.

The V gene is TRBV11-3, the J gene TRBJ2-2, with D unresolved. V was cut by 5 bases and J by 1 base, with 8 bases left in between. Germline V lookup: CDR1 SGHNT, CDR2 YENEEA. This CDR3 has 14 residues. CDR3 region: CASSPTGNTGELFF. CDR3 coding DNA: TGTGCCAGCAGCCCGACTGGGAACACCGGGGAGCTGTTTTTT.

J is TRBJ2-2 and V is TRBV9; D gene ambiguous. CDR3 length equals 15 residues. The germline V and J ends were trimmed by 2 bases and 3 bases, with 11 bases remaining between them. Germline assignment: CDR1 SGDLS and CDR2 YYNGEE. As DNA, the CDR3 is TGTGCCAGCAGCGTGTCCGCGGCGGACACCGGGGAGCTGTTTTTT. This encodes CASSVSAADTGELFF.

A few counts support this clone. This CDR3 reads CASRQQLNTEAFF. The DNA of the CDR3 is TGTGCCAGCAGACAACAGCTGAACACTGAAGCTTTCTTT. The genes are TRBV2 and TRBJ1-1; D not certain. Germline loops: CDR1 SNHLY, CDR2 FYNNEI. The CDR3 has 13 residues. Deletions cut 6 bases from V and 0 bases from J, with 8 bases between.

The rearrangement joins TRBV28 to TRBJ1-5; D gene uncertain. Trimming took 6 bases from V and 1 from J, leaving 10 bases between them. CDR1 and CDR2 (germline): MDHEN, SYDVKM. The CDR3 is made up of 14 amino acids. Here the CDR3 reads CASRGVGSNQPQHF. In DNA, the CDR3 is TGTGCCAGCAGGGGAGTTGGGAGCAATCAGCCCCAGCATTTT. Full variable domain (missing parts from reference TRBV28 and TRBJ1-5): DVKVTQSSRYLVKRTGEKVFLECVQDMDHENMFWYRQDPGLGLRLIYFSYDVKMKEKGDIPEGYSVSREKKERFSLILESASTNQTSMYLCASRGVGSNQPQHFGDGTRLSIL.

The chain has TRBV7-2 and TRBJ1-6; the D is unclear. Trimming removed 5 bases from V and 8 bases from J, with 7 bases in between. The CDR3 is 12 amino acids. Germline CDR1 SGHTA, CDR2 FQGNSA. The DNA for the CDR3 is TGTGCCAGCAGCCGACAAGATTCACCCCTCCACTTT. This gives the protein CASSRQDSPLHF.

The rearrangement joins TRBV16 to TRBJ1-3, with 10 nucleotides matching TRBD1. CDR3 length equals 15 residues. The V segment lost 4 bases and the J segment 6 bases; nucleotides outside the gene matches: 6. The germline V gene encodes CDR1 KGHSY and CDR2 FQNENV. The CDR3 DNA reads TGTGCCAGCAGCCGGTCGGGACAGGGGATAAACACCATATATTTT. Amino acids: CASSRSGQGINTIYF.

The chain carries TRBV5-6 and TRBJ1-5, with 7 bases identical to TRBD1. Germline V gives CDR1 SGHDT, CDR2 YYEEEE. The CDR3 runs 17 residues. V trimming: 1 base; J trimming: 0 bases; junction bases outside the gene matches: 7. CDR3 loop: CASSLWGTDNSNQPQHF. The CDR3 DNA is TGTGCCAGCAGCTTGTGGGGGACAGATAATAGCAATCAGCCCCAGCATTTT. The full variable domain, with the rest looked up from reference TRBV5-6 and TRBJ1-5, is DAGVTQSPTHLIKTRGQQVTLRCSPKSGHDTVSWYQQALGQGPQFIFQYYEEEERQRGNFPDRFSGHQFPNYSSELNVNALLLGDSALYLCASSLWGTDNSNQPQHFGDGTRLSIL.

The chain carries TRBV6-6 and TRBJ2-3; perhaps TRBD2 as D (6 bases). This CDR3 is built from 15 residues. Germline lookup yields CDR1 MNHNY and CDR2 SVGAGI (reference sequence). Trimming stripped 4 bases from V and 1 base from J, with 12 bases between. This CDR3 reads CASSSGGVGTDTQYF. The CDR3 DNA reads as TGTGCCAGCAGTTCCGGAGGGGTCGGCACAGATACGCAGTATTTT.

This clone has more than one count but fewer than ten. This rearrangement joins TRBV15 to TRBJ2-5; D possibly corresponds to TRBD2 (5 bases). The CDR3 contains 14 residues. The germline V gene has CDR1 LNHNV and CDR2 YYDKDF (reference sequence). Trimming left V 3 bases short and J 5 bases short, with 13 bases between. DNA of the CDR3: TGTGCCACCAGCAGGAGTCTGGGCGGGGAGACCCAGTACTTC. As protein: CATSRSLGGETQYF.

This clone was observed a single time. The J gene is TRBJ1-4, the V gene TRBV5-1; a possible D gene is TRBD1 (5 bases). V was trimmed by 5 bases and J by 7 bases, leaving 12 bases between them. Germline assignment: CDR1 SGHRS and CDR2 YFSETQ. The CDR3 runs to 13 residues. The CDR3 sequence is CASRGQGGEKLFF. In nucleotides, the CDR3 is TGCGCCAGCAGAGGGCAGGGAGGTGAAAAACTGTTTTTT.

The CDR3 coding sequence is TGTGCCACCAGCTATACAGGGGTTAGGAGGGTTAATGAGCAGTTCTTC. It specifies CATSYTGVRRVNEQFF. The chain uses TRBV24-1 and TRBJ2-1; TRBD1 might be the D (7 bases). The CDR3 covers 16 residues. Germline V CDR1 and CDR2: KGHDR, SFDVKD. V gave up 7 bases and J gave up 7 bases, with 22 bases separating them.

Only a few counts were recorded for this clone. The chain has TRBV5-4 and TRBJ2-5, with 10 bases identical to TRBD1. J lost 4 bases, V lost 4 bases, and 7 bases had no gene match. This CDR3 is built from 15 residues. Germline V gene sequence: CDR1 SGHNT, CDR2 YYREEE (reference sequence). This CDR3 is CASSPSGQGIETQYF. The CDR3 DNA follows: TGTGCCAGCAGCCCATCGGGACAGGGGATAGAGACCCAGTACTTC.

This rearrangement joins TRBV10-3 to TRBJ1-2; a possible D gene is TRBD1 (6 bases). From germline, CDR1 is ENHRY and CDR2 SYGVKD. The V end lost 10 bases, the J end lost 8 bases, and 17 bases lay between the germline ends. The CDR3 sequence is 12 residues long. The CDR3 sequence is CATTGKIGGYTF. In DNA form, the CDR3 reads TGTGCCACCACAGGGAAGATCGGCGGCTACACCTTC.

This chain connects TRBV3-1 (or the pseudogene TRBV3-2) to TRBJ2-7; D is perhaps TRBD2 (7 bases). Trimming left V 2 bases short and J 2 bases short, with 16 bases between. The CDR3 is 16 amino acids. CDR1 LGHDT and CDR2 YNNKEL come from the germline V gene (reference sequence). CDR3 region: CASSQRTGGPPYEQYF. CDR3 nucleotides: TGTGCCAGCAGCCAAAGGACCGGGGGGCCTCCCTACGAGCAGTACTTC.

This sequence joins TRBV4-1 and TRBJ2-7; 8 bases are a match to TRBD2. This CDR3 has 14 amino acids. Germline CDR1 and CDR2: MGHRA and YSYEKL. Trimming cost V 4 bases and J 6 bases; bases outside gene matches: 8. CDR3 bases: TGCGCCAGCAGCCCCGGCCGGGGGGGCATCGAGCAGTACTTC. As protein: CASSPGRGGIEQYF.

The gene calls are TRBV7-8 and TRBJ1-1; possible D gene TRBD1, 6 bases. The CDR3 totals 15 residues. V lost 3 bases and J 1 base, leaving 12 bases between the germline ends. Per germline, CDR1 SGHVS and CDR2 FQNEAQ. This chain's CDR3 is CASSLVSTGNTEAFF. As DNA, the CDR3 is TGTGCCAGCAGCTTGGTTTCGACAGGGAACACTGAAGCTTTCTTT. Full variable domain (remainder filled in from reference TRBV7-8 and TRBJ1-1): GAGVSQSPRYKVAKRGQDVALRCDPISGHVSLFWYQQALGQGPEFLTYFQNEAQLDKSGLPSDRFFAERPEGSVSTLKIQRTQQEDSAVYLCASSLVSTGNTEAFFGQGTRLTVV.